This section outlines one T cell receptor beta chain sequence together with its context. The antigen is unknown. The sample originates from a study of radiotherapy plus CTLA-4 blockade in lung cancer. Study overall: With about a third of patients having disease control, objective responses were seen in about 17%.

Study findings and constraints: Together with interferon-beta, which increased in serum after radiation, early dynamic changes in blood T cell clones were reportedly the best predictors of response. There was expansion of tumor-derived TCR clones in blood after radiotherapy plus ipilimumab.

Receiving focal radiation plus CTLA-4 blockade with ipilimumab were patients who had chemo-refractory metastatic non-small-cell lung cancer. Per the germline V gene, CDR1 is SGDLS and CDR2 is YYNGEE. The V and J ends lost 3 bases and 5 bases respectively, with 14 bases between them. The CDR3 totals 15 residues. Profiled with immunoSEQ multiplex PCR; TCRdb holds only in-frame clones, not every one. The sample consists of about 98,000 clones, about 86% of them appearing once. The sequence derives from a human donor with non-small cell lung cancer that progressed on radiotherapy plus ipilimumab. This chain joins TRBV9 and TRBJ1-4, with D tentatively TRBD1 (5 bases). The sample consisted of peripheral blood, taken from a patient treated with radiotherapy plus ipilimumab. CDR3 nucleotide sequence: TGTGCCAGCAGCGCACAAGTGGGGCCAAATGAAAAACTGTTTTTT. This codes for CASSAQVGPNEKLFF. Full variable domain (missing parts from reference TRBV9 and TRBJ1-4): DSGVTQTPKHLITATGQRVTLRCSPRSGDLSVYWYQQSLDQGLQFLIQYYNGEERAKGNILERFSAQQFPDLHSELNLSSLELGDSALYFCASSAQVGPNEKLFFGSGTQLSVL.